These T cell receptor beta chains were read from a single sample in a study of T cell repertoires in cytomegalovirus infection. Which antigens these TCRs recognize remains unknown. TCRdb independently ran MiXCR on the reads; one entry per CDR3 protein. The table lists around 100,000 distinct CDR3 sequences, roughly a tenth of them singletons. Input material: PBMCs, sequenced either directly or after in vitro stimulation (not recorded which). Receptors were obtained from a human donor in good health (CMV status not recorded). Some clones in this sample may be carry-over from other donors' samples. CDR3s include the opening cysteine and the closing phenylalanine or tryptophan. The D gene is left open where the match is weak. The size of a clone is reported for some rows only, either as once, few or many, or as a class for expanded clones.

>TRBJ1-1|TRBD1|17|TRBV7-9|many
TGTGCCAGCAGTGATTTCGTAAACAGGGGCGCCAACACTGAAGCTTTCTTT
CASSDFVNRGANTEAFF
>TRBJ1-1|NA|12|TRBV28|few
TGTGCCAGCAGTTTCCCCGGTTCTGAAGCTTTCTTT
CASSFPGSEAFF
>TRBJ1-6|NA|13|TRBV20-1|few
TGCAGTGCTAGACTAGACGCGGGATCACCCCTCCACTTT
CSARLDAGSPLHF
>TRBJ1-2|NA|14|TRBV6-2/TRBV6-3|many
TGTGCCAGCAGTTACGTCGAGGGAACCGATGGCTACACCTTC
CASSYVEGTDGYTF
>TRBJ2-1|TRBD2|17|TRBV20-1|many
TGCAGTGCCCCGGGACTAGCGGTATCGGGGTCCTACAATGAGCAGTTCTTC
CSAPGLAVSGSYNEQFF
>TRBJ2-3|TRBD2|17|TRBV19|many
TGTGCCAGTAGTTTCTTAGCGGGAGGCCTGGTGGGAGATACGCAGTATTTT
CASSFLAGGLVGDTQYF
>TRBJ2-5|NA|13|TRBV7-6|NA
TGTGCCAGCGCGGCCCCACCACAAGAGACCCAGTACTTC
CASAAPPQETQYF
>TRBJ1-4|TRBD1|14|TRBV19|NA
TGTGCCAGTAACCGGGACAGGGGTAATGAAAAACTGTTTTTT
CASNRDRGNEKLFF
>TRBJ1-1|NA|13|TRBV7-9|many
TGTGCCAGCAGCTTACAGCCGAACACTGAAGCTTTCTTT
CASSLQPNTEAFF
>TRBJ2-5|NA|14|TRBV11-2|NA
TGTGCCAGCAGCGGAACAGGGAGGGGGGAGACCCAGTACTTC
CASSGTGRGETQYF
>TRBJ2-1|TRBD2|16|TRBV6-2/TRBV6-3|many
TGTGCCAGCAGTGACTCACTAGCGGGAGTAAGAAATGAGCAGTTCTTC
CASSDSLAGVRNEQFF
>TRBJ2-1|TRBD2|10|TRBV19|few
TGTGCCAGTCTGAGCGGGAGTTTTTTCTTC
CASLSGSFFF
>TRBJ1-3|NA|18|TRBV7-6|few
TGTGCCAGCAGCTTAGTATCCGGGGATGGAGGCTCTGGAAACACCATATATTTT
CASSLVSGDGGSGNTIYF
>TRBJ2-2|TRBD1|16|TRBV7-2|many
TGTGCCAGCAGCCTAAGGACAGGGTTGAGTGTCGGGGAGCTGTTTTTT
CASSLRTGLSVGELFF
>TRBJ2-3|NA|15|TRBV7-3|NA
TGTGCCAGCAGCTTAACTTGGGGTCGCACAGATACGCAGTATTTT
CASSLTWGRTDTQYF
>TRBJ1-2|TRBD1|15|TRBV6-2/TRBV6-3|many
TGTGCCAGCAGTGACCGTACCGGGACAGCCTATGGCTACACCTTC
CASSDRTGTAYGYTF
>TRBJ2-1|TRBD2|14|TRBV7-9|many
TGTGCCAGCAAGACTAGCGGGAGGGACAGTGAGCAGTTCTTC
CASKTSGRDSEQFF
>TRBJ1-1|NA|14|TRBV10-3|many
TGTGCCATCAGGAAACAGGGAGGTCAAAAAGGAGCTTTCTTT
CAIRKQGGQKGAFF
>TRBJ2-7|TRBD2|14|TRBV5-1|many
TGCGCCAGCAGCCTTAGCGGGATTATTGGCGAGCAGTACTTC
CASSLSGIIGEQYF
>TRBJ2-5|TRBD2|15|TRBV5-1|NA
TGCGCCAGCAGCAGGGGGACTAGCGAACCAGAGACCCAGTACTTC
CASSRGTSEPETQYF
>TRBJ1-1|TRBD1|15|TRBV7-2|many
TGTGCCAGCAGCCCCCGGGACAGGATGAACACTGAAGCTTTCTTT
CASSPRDRMNTEAFF
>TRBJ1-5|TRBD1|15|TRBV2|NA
TGTGCCAGCAGGGGGACAGCTAGAAGCAATCAGCCCCAGCATTTT
CASRGTARSNQPQHF
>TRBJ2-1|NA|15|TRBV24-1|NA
TGTGCCACCAGTGATTTGTCACTAGCTCGCAATGAGCAGTTCTTC
CATSDLSLARNEQFF
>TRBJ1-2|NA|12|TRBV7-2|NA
TGTGCCAGCAGCCCCCGGTCGCATGGCTACACCTTC
CASSPRSHGYTF
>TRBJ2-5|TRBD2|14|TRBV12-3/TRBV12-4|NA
TGTGCCAGCAGCCAACTAGCGGGGAGAGAGACCCAGTACTTC
CASSQLAGRETQYF
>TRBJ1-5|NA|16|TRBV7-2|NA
TGTGCCAGCAGCTTAGTGGGGGGGCTAAGCAATCAGCCCCAGCATTTT
CASSLVGGLSNQPQHF
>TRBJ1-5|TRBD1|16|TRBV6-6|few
TGTGCCAGCAGCCCAGGACAGGGGGCCATTCATCAGCCCCAGCATTTT
CASSPGQGAIHQPQHF
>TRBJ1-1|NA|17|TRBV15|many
TGTGCCACCAGCAGAGATCTGGCGGCGGGATTGAACACTGAAGCTTTCTTT
CATSRDLAAGLNTEAFF
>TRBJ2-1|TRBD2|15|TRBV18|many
TGTGCCAGCTCACCGCTGAGCGGGAGGTACAATGAGCAGTTCTTC
CASSPLSGRYNEQFF
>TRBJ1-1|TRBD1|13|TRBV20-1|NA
TGCAGTGCTAGAGTCGGGACAGACACTGAAGCTTTCTTT
CSARVGTDTEAFF
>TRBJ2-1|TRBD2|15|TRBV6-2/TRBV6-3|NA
TGTGCCAGCAGTTACTCCCCGACTAGCCAGGATGAGCAGTTCTTC
CASSYSPTSQDEQFF
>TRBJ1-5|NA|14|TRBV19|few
TGTGCCAGTAACTACTCCCCGAGCAATCAGCCCCAGCATTTT
CASNYSPSNQPQHF
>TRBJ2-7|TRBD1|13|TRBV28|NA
TGTGCCAGCAGTATTCGGACAGGGCGGGAGCAGTACTTC
CASSIRTGREQYF
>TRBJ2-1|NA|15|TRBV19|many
TGTGCCACTAGCCCGGAGTTGTACTCTAACAATGAGCAGTTCTTC
CATSPELYSNNEQFF
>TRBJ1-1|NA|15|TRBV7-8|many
TGTGCCAGCAGCTACGACGGGGCGCCGACCACTGAAGCTTTCTTT
CASSYDGAPTTEAFF
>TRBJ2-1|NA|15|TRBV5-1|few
TGCGCCAGCAGCTTGCTGTCATCTGGAGGGCGGGAGCAGTTCTTC
CASSLLSSGGREQFF
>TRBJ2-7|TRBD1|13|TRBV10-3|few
TGTGCCAGCAGGGGACAGGGGTTCGACGAGCAGTACTTC
CASRGQGFDEQYF
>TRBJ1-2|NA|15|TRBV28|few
TGTGCCAGCACCTACTTGGGCGAACTTAACTATGGCTACACCTTC
CASTYLGELNYGYTF
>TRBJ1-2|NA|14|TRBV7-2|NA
TGTGCCAGCAGCTTCGGCAGGGAAGGCTCTGGCTACACCTTC
CASSFGREGSGYTF
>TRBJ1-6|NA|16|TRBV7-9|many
TGTGCCAGCAGCCCCCCAGGAGGGGCCCCTAATTCACCCCTCCACTTT
CASSPPGGAPNSPLHF
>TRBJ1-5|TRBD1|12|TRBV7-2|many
TGTGCCAGCAGCCAGGGGGGTGAGCCCCAGCATTTT
CASSQGGEPQHF
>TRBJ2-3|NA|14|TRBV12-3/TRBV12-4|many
TGTGCCAGCAGGCCGGGAGCGGGTACCGATACGCAGTATTTT
CASRPGAGTDTQYF
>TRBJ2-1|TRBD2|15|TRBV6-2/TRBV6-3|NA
TGTGCCAGCAGTCAGCGGGGCGGGAGGTACAATGAGCAGTTCTTC
CASSQRGGRYNEQFF
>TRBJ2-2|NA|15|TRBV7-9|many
TGTGCCAGCAGCTCGCCGACTACCCGATCCGGGGAGCTGTTTTTT
CASSSPTTRSGELFF
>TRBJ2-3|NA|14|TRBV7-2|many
TGTGCCAGCAGCTTAGTTGCGAACACAGATACGCAGTATTTT
CASSLVANTDTQYF
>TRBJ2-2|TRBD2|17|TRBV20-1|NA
TGCAGTGCTAGACCTGGCGGGAGATTATCGGGTACCGGGGAGCTGTTTTTT
CSARPGGRLSGTGELFF
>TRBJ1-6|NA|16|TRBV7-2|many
TGTGCCAGCAGCTTAGCTAGGACGGTCTATAATTCACCCCTCCACTTT
CASSLARTVYNSPLHF
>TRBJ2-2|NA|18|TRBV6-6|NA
TGTGCCAGCAGTTACTCCGTAGGAGGGGGACTGAGAACCGGGGAGCTGTTTTTT
CASSYSVGGGLRTGELFF